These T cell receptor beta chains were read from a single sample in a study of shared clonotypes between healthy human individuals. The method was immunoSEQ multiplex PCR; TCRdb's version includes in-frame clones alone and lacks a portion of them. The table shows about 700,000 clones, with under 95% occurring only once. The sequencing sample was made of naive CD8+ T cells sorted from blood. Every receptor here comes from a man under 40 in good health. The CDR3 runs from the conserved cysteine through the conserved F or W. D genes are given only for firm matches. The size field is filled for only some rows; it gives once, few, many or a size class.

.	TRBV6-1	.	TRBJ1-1	TGTGCCAGCAGGGGTGGATGGGTTGAAGCTTTCTTT	CASRGGWVEAFF
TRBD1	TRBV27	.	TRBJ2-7	TGTGCCAGCAGCCGTCCGGGACAGCGAAGATACGAGCAGTACTTC	CASSRPGQRRYEQYF
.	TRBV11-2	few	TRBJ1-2	TGTGCCAGCAGCATACAGGGAACTAACTATGGCTACACCTTC	CASSIQGTNYGYTF
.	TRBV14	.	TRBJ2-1	TGTGCCAGCTCGGAAGCCCACGGCTACAATGAGCAGTTCTTC	CASSEAHGYNEQFF
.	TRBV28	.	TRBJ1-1	TGTGCCAGCAGTTTCCCAAGCCTCGGATACATGAACACTGAAGCTTTCTTT	CASSFPSLGYMNTEAFF
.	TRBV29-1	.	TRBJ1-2	TGCAGCGTTGACCGGGCACCGAATAACTATGGCTACACCTTC	CSVDRAPNNYGYTF
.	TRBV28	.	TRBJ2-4	TGTGCCAGCAGTTGGGACACTTCTAGGTCCAAAAACATTCAGTACTTC	CASSWDTSRSKNIQYF
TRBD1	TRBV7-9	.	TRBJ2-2	TGTGCCAGCAGCCCCCGGACAGGCAACACCGGGGAGCTGTTTTTT	CASSPRTGNTGELFF
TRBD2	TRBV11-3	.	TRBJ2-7	TGTGCCAGCAGTCCCCGCTCCGGGGCGGGAGGGTTCGACGAGCAGTACTTC	CASSPRSGAGGFDEQYF
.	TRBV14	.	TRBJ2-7	TGTGCCAGCAGCCCCCCAGGGGAGGTTCTTGAGCAGTACTTC	CASSPPGEVLEQYF
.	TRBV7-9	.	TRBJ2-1	TGTGCCAGCAGCTTAAGGGCATTCCATGAGCAGTTCTTC	CASSLRAFHEQFF
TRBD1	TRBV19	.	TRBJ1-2	TGTGCCAGTAGTATGGTGGGGACAGGGGGCTTCGGTGGCTACACCTTC	CASSMVGTGGFGGYTF
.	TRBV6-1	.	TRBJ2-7	TGTGCCAGCTTTGGGACGTACTACGAGCAGTACTTC	CASFGTYYEQYF
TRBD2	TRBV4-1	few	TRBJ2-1	TGCGCCAGCAGGGAGGGACTAGCGGTAAACAATGAGCAGTTCTTC	CASREGLAVNNEQFF
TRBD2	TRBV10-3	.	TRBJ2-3	TGTGCCATCAGTGATCCGACAGCGGTCACTAGCGACTCCACCACAGATACGCAGTATTTT	CAISDPTAVTSDSTTDTQYF
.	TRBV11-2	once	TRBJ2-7	TGTGCCAGCAGCTCCGGGCCCTATTCCTACGAGCAGTACTTC	CASSSGPYSYEQYF
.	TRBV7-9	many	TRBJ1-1	TGTGCCAGCAGCTTATGGGAACACACTGAAGCTTTCTTT	CASSLWEHTEAFF
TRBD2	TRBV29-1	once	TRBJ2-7	TGCAGCGTTGGGGGGGGATCCTACGAGCAGTACTTC	CSVGGGSYEQYF
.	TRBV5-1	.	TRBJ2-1	TGCGCCAGCAGCTTGGGGGACTGGACTGCGGTTGAGCAGTTCTTC	CASSLGDWTAVEQFF
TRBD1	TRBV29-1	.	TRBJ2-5	TGCAGCGGCTCCGGGACAGGGGAAGAGACCCAGTACTTC	CSGSGTGEETQYF
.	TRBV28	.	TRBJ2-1	TGTGCCAGCGCCCTTGGAGACAGCTCCTACAATGAGCAGTTCTTC	CASALGDSSYNEQFF
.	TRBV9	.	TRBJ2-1	TGTGCCAGTGGTAGCGCGAGCCGCTCCTACAATGAGCAGTTCTTC	CASGSASRSYNEQFF
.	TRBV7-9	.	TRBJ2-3	TGTGCCAGCAGCTTAGTGTCGGGGGACACAGATACGCAGTATTTT	CASSLVSGDTDTQYF
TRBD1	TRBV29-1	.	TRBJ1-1	TGCAGCGTCAACAGGGGCACTGAAGCTTTCTTT	CSVNRGTEAFF
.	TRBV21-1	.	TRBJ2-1	TGTGCCAGCAGCGAGCATCAGGTGGCTTTAGTTTCCTCCTACAATGAGCAGTTCTTC	CASSEHQVALVSSYNEQFF
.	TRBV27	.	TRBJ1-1	TGTGCCACCCACCGGGGAACTGAAGCTTTCTTT	CATHRGTEAFF
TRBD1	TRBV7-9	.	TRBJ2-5	TGTGCCAGCAGCTCTCCGGACAGGCCCCAAGAGACCCAGTACTTC	CASSSPDRPQETQYF
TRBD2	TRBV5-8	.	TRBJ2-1	TGTGCCAGCAGCTTGGGACTAGCGGGGCACAATGAGCAGTTCTTC	CASSLGLAGHNEQFF
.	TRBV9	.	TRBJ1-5	TGTGCCAGCAGCGTAGGAGCCTCATCCGACCAGCCCCAGCATTTT	CASSVGASSDQPQHF
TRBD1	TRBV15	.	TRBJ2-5	TGTGCCACCAGCAGAGATCCGGGACAGGGGGCCCCACAAGAGACCCAGTACTTC	CATSRDPGQGAPQETQYF
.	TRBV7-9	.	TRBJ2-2	TGTGCCAGCAGCTTAGGGGAGCTGTTTTTT	CASSLGELFF
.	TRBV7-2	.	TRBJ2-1	TGTGCCAGCAGCTTAGGAGGGCCGAGGTCCTACAATGAGCAGTTCTTC	CASSLGGPRSYNEQFF
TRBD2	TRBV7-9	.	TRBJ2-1	TGTGCCAGCAGTTCCCCGTTGCTAGCGGGGAACTCCAATGAGCAGTTCTTC	CASSSPLLAGNSNEQFF
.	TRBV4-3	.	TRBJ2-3	TGCGCCAGCAGCCAGCAGGGGTCGAACACAGATACGCAGTATTTT	CASSQQGSNTDTQYF
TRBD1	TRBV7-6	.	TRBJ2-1	TGTGCCAGCAGCCGACAGGGTTCCTACAATGAGCAGTTCTTC	CASSRQGSYNEQFF
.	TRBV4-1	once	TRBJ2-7	TGCGCCAGCAGCCGGGGGGACGTGACCTACGAGCAGTACTTC	CASSRGDVTYEQYF
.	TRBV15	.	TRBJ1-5	TGTGCCACCAGCAGGAGCGGGCTGGGCAATCAGCCCCAGCATTTT	CATSRSGLGNQPQHF
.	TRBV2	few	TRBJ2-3	TGTGCCAGACGCACAGATACGCAGTATTTT	CARRTDTQYF
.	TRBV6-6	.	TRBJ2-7	TGTGCCAGCACCCCGACGGCCAGCGGCTACGAGCAGTACTTC	CASTPTASGYEQYF
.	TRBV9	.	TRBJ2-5	TGTGCCAGCGCAATATCTTCGGGAGAGACCCAGTACTTC	CASAISSGETQYF
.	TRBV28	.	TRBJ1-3	TGTGCCAGCAGTTTCCCCCGTCGCTCTGGAAACACCATATATTTT	CASSFPRRSGNTIYF
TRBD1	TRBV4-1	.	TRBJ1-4	TGCGCCAGCAGCCAAGCAGGGGGCTATGAAAAACTGTTTTTT	CASSQAGGYEKLFF
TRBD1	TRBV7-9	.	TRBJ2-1	TGTGCCAGCAGTTACACCGGGACAGTCTCCTACAATGAGCAGTTCTTC	CASSYTGTVSYNEQFF
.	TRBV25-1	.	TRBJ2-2	TGTGCCAGCGGGCCCCGGGTCTCCTACGCCGGGGAGCTGTTTTTT	CASGPRVSYAGELFF
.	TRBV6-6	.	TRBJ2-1	TGTGCCAGCAGTTACTCCCCAGGGACCATGAACAATGAGCAGTTCTTC	CASSYSPGTMNNEQFF